The present TCR beta chain was sequenced within a study of T cells in localized non-small cell lung cancer. Study observations and caveats: Among the top 100 tumor clones, a median around 50 appeared in adjacent lung.

Trimming cost V 6 bases and J 2 bases, with 16 bases left between them. Germline V lookup: CDR1 SEHNR, CDR2 FQNEAQ (reference sequence). The length of the CDR3 is 15 residues. Repertoires were generated with immunoSEQ multiplex PCR, while TCRdb's copy carries only in-frame clones and drops some. The repertoire includes tens of thousands of clones, about nine tenths of them detected once, and about 7% sits in the top ten. With respect to this clone: Its antigen is currently unknown.

The chain joins TRBV7-9 to TRBJ1-1; no reliable D call. The sample was peripheral blood, taken before any cancer treatment. The clonotype comes from a woman aged 40-75 years with stage I lung adenocarcinoma. This CDR3 reads CASSQWEGGNTEAFF. CDR3 coding DNA: TGTGCCAGCAGTCAATGGGAAGGTGGTAACACTGAAGCTTTCTTT.